Each of the 2 T cell receptor beta chains below was sequenced from the same sample in a study of T cell changes during pregnancy in multiple sclerosis. Assay: immunoSEQ multiplex PCR; the TCRdb copy retains only in-frame clones and omits some. The repertoire has some 67,000 clones, about 90% of them found once; the top ten carry 2% to 2.5%. Material: peripheral blood, obtained in the first trimester of pregnancy. The source of these receptors is a female donor with multiple sclerosis, enrolled in a pregnancy study.

J is TRBJ2-1 and V is TRBV28; the match to TRBD1 covers 8 bases. CDR1 is MDHEN, CDR2 SYDVKM, per germline. Unmatched junction bases numbered 8, after V lost 4 bases and J lost 3 bases. This CDR3 has 16 residues. CDR3 sequence: CASSSPGGAIYNEQFF. Written as DNA, the CDR3 is TGTGCCAGCAGTTCCCCAGGGGGCGCAATCTACAATGAGCAGTTCTTC.

This chain connects TRBV30 to TRBJ1-1; D ambiguous. This CDR3 contains 12 residues. Trimming removed 7 bases at V and 3 bases at J, with 12 bases between. Germline CDR1 is GTSNPN and CDR2 is SVGIG (reference sequence). CDR3 nucleotide sequence: TGTGCCTCCAAAGCGGGGTACACTGAAGCTTTCTTT. Protein product: CASKAGYTEAFF.